The 32 T cell receptor beta chains below come from one sample, sequenced in a study of shared clonotypes between healthy human individuals. Only in-frame clones appear in the TCRdb table, and some are missing; sequencing was by immunoSEQ multiplex PCR. This sample carries about half a million clones, around 74% of them seen once, and the ten largest clones take over 10%. Sequencing was carried out using PBMCs. The receptors here all came from a woman aged 40-49 years in good health. Some clones in this sample may be carry-over from other donors' samples.

In its sample, this clone was seen a few times. The chain is built from TRBV5-5 and TRBJ2-7; D is tentatively TRBD1 or TRBD2 (6 bases each). CDR1 is SGHKS and CDR2 is YYEKEE in the germline V gene (reference sequence). CDR3 length: 13 amino acids. Between the trimmed V and J ends, which lost 2 bases and 6 bases, there was a span of 12 bases. The DNA of the CDR3 is TGTGCCAGCAGCTTATACAGGGACTTCGAGCAGTACTTC. It codes for CASSLYRDFEQYF.

This chain uses TRBV19 with TRBJ1-5; no definite D call. Germline V CDR1 and CDR2: LNHDA, SQIVND (reference sequence). The CDR3 totals 13 residues. V was cut by 3 bases and J by 7 bases, with 10 bases left in between. The CDR3 DNA reads as TGTGCCAGTAGTATGAATTTAGGGCAGCCCCAGCATTTT. It is translated as CASSMNLGQPQHF. Filled out from reference TRBV19 and TRBJ1-5, the complete variable domain reads DGGITQSPKYLFRKEGQNVTLSCEQNLNHDAMYWYRQDPGQGLRLIYYSQIVNDFQKGDIAEGYSVSREKKESFPLTVTSAQKNPTAFYLCASSMNLGQPQHFGDGTRLSIL.

The chain uses TRBV7-9 and TRBJ2-1; tentatively, D is TRBD2 (6 bases). This CDR3 is 12 amino acids long. V was pared by 5 bases and J by 9 bases, with 11 bases between. Germline CDR1 SEHNR, CDR2 FQNEAQ (reference sequence). CDR3 protein: CASSQEGREQFF. The DNA for the CDR3 is TGTGCCAGCAGCCAGGAGGGCCGTGAGCAGTTCTTC.

The chain employs TRBV27 and TRBJ1-5; maybe TRBD1 (6 bases). Germline V gives CDR1 MNHEY, CDR2 SMNVEV (reference sequence). This CDR3 comprises 14 residues. With 0 bases removed from V and 9 bases from J, the gap between germline ends came to 12 bases. This chain's CDR3 is CASSLSYRVLPQHF. The CDR3 DNA follows: TGTGCCAGCAGTTTATCGTACAGGGTTCTGCCCCAGCATTTT.

This clone was seen once. The V gene is TRBV28, the J gene TRBJ1-1; 7 positions agree with TRBD1. The CDR3 consists of 13 residues. Germline lookup yields CDR1 MDHEN and CDR2 SYDVKM. The V and J ends lost 5 bases and 5 bases, in that order; junction bases with no gene match: 5. The DNA for the CDR3 is TGTGCCAGCAGTGCCTACAGGGGTACTGAAGCTTTCTTT. It yields the protein CASSAYRGTEAFF.

This clone was seen once. CDR3 amino acids: CASSSNLGYEQFF. CDR3 sequence (DNA): TGTGCCAGCAGTTCAAATCTAGGCTATGAGCAGTTCTTC. The J gene is TRBJ2-1, the V gene TRBV6-5; D remains ambiguous. The germline V gene encodes CDR1 MNHEY and CDR2 SVGAGI. The CDR3 extends over 13 amino acids. V was cut by 4 bases and J by 8 bases, with 12 bases left in between.

This clone was detected only a few times. The chain uses TRBV9 and TRBJ1-2; a possible D gene is TRBD1 (5 bases). Germline V gene sequence: CDR1 SGDLS, CDR2 YYNGEE. V was clipped by 3 bases and J by 0 bases, with 15 bases between them. The CDR3 loop spans 16 amino acids. CDR3: CASSASPGGTNYGYTF. The CDR3 coding sequence is TGTGCCAGCAGCGCCTCCCCCGGGGGAACTAACTATGGCTACACCTTC. Complete variable domain (other parts from reference TRBV9 and TRBJ1-2): DSGVTQTPKHLITATGQRVTLRCSPRSGDLSVYWYQQSLDQGLQFLIQYYNGEERAKGNILERFSAQQFPDLHSELNLSSLELGDSALYFCASSASPGGTNYGYTFGSGTRLTVV.

The chain recombines TRBV19 with TRBJ2-7, with 7 bases aligning to TRBD1. This CDR3 has 15 residues. J gave up 0 bases and V 5 bases, and 7 bases lay outside the gene matches. CDR1 LNHDA and CDR2 SQIVND come from the germline V gene (reference sequence). For the CDR3, the DNA is TGTGCCAGTAGTCTCGGGACAGCGAGCTCCTACGAGCAGTACTTC. Amino acid sequence: CASSLGTASSYEQYF.

The rearrangement joins TRBV10-3 to TRBJ1-4; D is uncertain. The CDR3 is 14 amino acids. CDR1 ENHRY and CDR2 SYGVKD come from the germline V gene. V shed 5 bases and J shed 0 bases, with 7 bases lying between them. The CDR3 DNA is TGTGCCATCAGTAGGGCTACAACTAATGAAAAACTGTTTTTT. It is translated as CAISRATTNEKLFF.

For the CDR3, the DNA is TGTGCCACGGAACCAGGAAAGTATCCGTCTGAAGCTTTCTTT. Residues: CATEPGKYPSEAFF. This rearrangement joins TRBV5-8 to TRBJ1-1; D unresolved. Germline V gives CDR1 SGHTS, CDR2 YDEGEE. This CDR3 is 14 amino acids long. V was clipped by 9 bases and J by 6 bases, with 21 bases between them.

The genes are TRBV19 and TRBJ2-1; TRBD2 aligns across 9 bases. The CDR3 totals 13 residues. V shed 3 bases and J 13 bases; nucleotides not matched to a gene: 7. CDR1 is LNHDA, CDR2 SQIVND, per germline (reference sequence). CDR3 sequence reads: CASSIPNSGRQFF. In nucleotides, the CDR3 is TGTGCCAGTAGTATCCCAAATAGCGGGAGACAGTTCTTC.

The genes are TRBV18 and TRBJ2-1; 12 nucleotides match TRBD2. In germline, CDR1 is KGHSH, CDR2 LQKENI. This CDR3 has 16 residues. The V segment lost 2 bases and the J segment 5 bases; nucleotides outside the gene matches: 4. The CDR3 loop is CASSPWLAGGDNEQFF. The DNA for the CDR3 is TGTGCCAGCTCACCATGGCTAGCGGGAGGGGACAATGAGCAGTTCTTC.

J is TRBJ2-1 and V is TRBV28; a weak D match, TRBD1 (6 bases). Germline lookup yields CDR1 MDHEN and CDR2 SYDVKM. The CDR3 loop spans 11 amino acids. V was pared by 6 bases and J by 12 bases, with 12 bases between. Here the CDR3 reads CASSGTSGQFF. The CDR3 DNA is TGTGCCAGCAGCGGGACATCTGGGCAGTTCTTC.

The rearrangement joins TRBV10-2 to TRBJ1-4; D is undetermined. This CDR3 has 14 amino acids. Looked up from germline, CDR1 is WSHSY and CDR2 is SAAADI. V lost 4 bases, J lost 2 bases, and 8 bases lay in between. The CDR3 nucleotides read TGCGCCAGCAGTGCCTATGGCACTAATGAAAAACTGTTTTTT. Residues: CASSAYGTNEKLFF.

J is TRBJ2-1 and V is TRBV4-1; 10 bases fit TRBD2. The CDR3 spans 16 residues. Looked up from germline, CDR1 is MGHRA and CDR2 is YSYEKL. Trimming at V came to 2 bases and at J to 5 bases, leaving 6 bases not matched to a gene. The DNA for the CDR3 is TGCGCCAGCAGCCAACTACTAGCGGGGAGAGACAATGAGCAGTTCTTC. This sequence encodes CASSQLLAGRDNEQFF.

This clone came up once. The V and J genes are TRBV5-6 and TRBJ2-1; D may be TRBD1 or TRBD2 (5 bases each). This CDR3 is 15 amino acids long. Trimming took 3 bases from V and 6 from J, leaving 16 bases between them. Per the germline V gene, CDR1 is SGHDT and CDR2 is YYEEEE. CDR3 in amino acids: CASSSGTGAVNEQFF. Here the CDR3 DNA reads TGTGCCAGCAGCTCAGGGACCGGGGCGGTCAATGAGCAGTTCTTC.

The chain carries TRBV7-9 and TRBJ1-4, with D possibly TRBD1 on 5 matching bases. This CDR3 region has 17 residues. With 5 bases removed from V and 0 bases from J, the gap between germline ends came to 16 bases. CDR1 and CDR2 (germline): SEHNR, FQNEAQ (reference sequence). The CDR3 protein is CASSPVKSGATNEKLFF. The CDR3 nucleotides are TGTGCCAGCAGCCCAGTAAAGTCGGGGGCAACTAATGAAAAACTGTTTTTT.

V gene TRBV5-1 combines with J gene TRBJ2-1; no definite D call. Germline CDR1 and CDR2: SGHRS and YFSETQ. The CDR3 loop spans 13 amino acids. V lost 0 bases and J 6 bases, leaving 7 bases between the germline ends. The CDR3 loop is CASSLAGVNEQFF. In DNA form, the CDR3 reads TGCGCCAGCAGCTTGGCCGGTGTCAATGAGCAGTTCTTC.

J is TRBJ2-1 and V is TRBV6-7, with a tentative D call TRBD2 (5 bases). TRBV6-7 is reported as an ORF; its role is uncertain. Deletions cut 7 bases from V and 0 bases from J, with 13 bases between. The CDR3 covers 15 residues. The CDR3 here is CASTLTGSSYNEQFF. For the CDR3, the DNA is TGTGCCAGCACCCTGACGGGGAGCTCCTACAATGAGCAGTTCTTC.

The chain links TRBV10-3 to TRBJ2-7; D might be TRBD2 (6 bases). Trimming took 0 bases from V and 1 from J, leaving 13 bases between them. The CDR3 consists of 16 residues. Germline assignment: CDR1 ENHRY and CDR2 SYGVKD. CDR3 DNA: TGTGCCATCAGTGAGTCGAAAGGACGGGGGTCCTACGAGCAGTACTTC. It yields the protein CAISESKGRGSYEQYF.

The chain is built from TRBV5-8 and TRBJ2-1; TRBD2 agrees at 12 bases. From germline, CDR1 is SGHTS and CDR2 YDEGEE. Losses at the gene ends were 4 bases for V and 2 bases for J; bases not matched to a gene: 13. The CDR3 runs 19 residues. The CDR3 bases are TGTGCCAGCAGCCGGACAGGGACCCTAGCGGGAGGGCCCTACAATGAGCAGTTCTTC. It is translated as CASSRTGTLAGGPYNEQFF.

The chain has TRBV29-1 and TRBJ2-1, with D perhaps assigned TRBD1 or TRBD2 (5 bases each). CDR1 is SQVTM and CDR2 is ANQGSEA in the germline V gene. Trimming cost V 0 bases and J 2 bases, with 14 bases left between them. The CDR3 contains 16 residues. CDR3 sequence (DNA): TGCAGCGTTGAAGATACCGGGACGGCGACCTACAATGAGCAGTTCTTC. Residues: CSVEDTGTATYNEQFF.

Remarks on this clone: Its ends do not fully match the called genes, so a read error is possible. V and J are TRBV7-7 and TRBJ2-5; D is undetermined. The CDR3 is 13 residues long. Germline-derived CDR1 and CDR2 are SSHAT and FNYEAQ (reference sequence). CDR3 region: CASSFSFEETQYF. The CDR3 nucleotides read TGTGCTAGCAGTTTTAGTTTCGAAGAGACCCAGTACTTC.

The rearrangement links TRBV6-1 to TRBJ2-2; TRBD2 might be the D (5 bases). Trimming pared 3 bases from V and 0 bases from J, leaving 8 bases between. The CDR3 totals 15 residues. Germline values: CDR1 MNHNS, CDR2 SASEGT. The CDR3 sequence is CASSEASPNTGELFF. The DNA of the CDR3 is TGTGCCAGCAGTGAGGCTAGCCCGAACACCGGGGAGCTGTTTTTT.

CDR3 in amino acids: CASGKREGNTGELFF. CDR3 nucleotide sequence: TGTGCTAGTGGGAAGCGGGAGGGGAACACCGGGGAGCTGTTTTTT. The rearrangement joins TRBV12-5 to TRBJ2-2, with 10 positions matching TRBD2. This CDR3 contains 15 residues. The germline V gene encodes CDR1 LGHNT and CDR2 FRNRAP. Losses at the gene ends were 6 bases for V and 1 base for J; bases not matched to a gene: 2.

The chain combines TRBV6-5 with TRBJ2-7; no definite D call. Germline CDR1 reads MNHEY; CDR2 reads SVGAGI. V lost 6 bases, J lost 2 bases, and 5 bases lay in between. This CDR3 region has 11 residues. CDR3 DNA sequence: TGTGCCAGCAGGTCCACCTACGAGCAGTACTTC. The encoded protein is CASRSTYEQYF.

The V gene is TRBV18, the J gene TRBJ1-1; 8 bases align to TRBD1. After removal of 3 bases from V and 4 bases from J, the junction contained 10 bases not matched to a gene. The CDR3 is 16 amino acids. Germline values: CDR1 KGHSH, CDR2 LQKENI. In DNA form, the CDR3 reads TGTGCCAGCTCACCGGTACCAGGGGGCGGGGGCACTGAAGCTTTCTTT. Amino acid sequence: CASSPVPGGGGTEAFF.

J is TRBJ1-6 and V is TRBV28, with D perhaps TRBD1 (5 bases). V was clipped by 2 bases and J by 4 bases, with 9 bases between them. The CDR3 totals 15 residues. The germline gives CDR1 MDHEN, CDR2 SYDVKM. Here the CDR3 reads CASSLTGHYNSPLHF. CDR3 DNA sequence: TGTGCCAGCAGTTTAACGGGGCATTATAATTCACCCCTCCACTTT.

This chain joins TRBV12-5 and TRBJ2-1; 9 nucleotides agree with TRBD2. The CDR3 sequence is 14 residues long. V lost 6 bases and J lost 9; bases outside the gene matches: 9. Germline CDR1 reads LGHNT; CDR2 reads FRNRAP. CDR3 protein: CASGRSGRASEQFF. The CDR3 nucleotides read TGTGCTAGTGGACGTAGCGGGAGAGCAAGTGAGCAGTTCTTC.

The V call is TRBV5-1, the J call TRBJ2-5, with 12 bases lining up with TRBD2. The V gene's germline CDR1 is SGHRS and CDR2 YFSETQ. The CDR3 totals 17 residues. J was trimmed by 5 bases and V by 4 bases; bases with no gene match: 12. CDR3 amino acids: CASSRNAGLAGGETQYF. CDR3 nucleotide sequence: TGCGCCAGCAGCAGAAACGCGGGACTAGCGGGTGGGGAGACCCAGTACTTC.

This clone was seen once. The chain is built from TRBV5-8 and TRBJ2-1, with TRBD1 matching over 8 bases. CDR1 SGHTS and CDR2 YDEGEE come from the germline V gene. There are 15 residues in the CDR3. V dropped 3 bases and J dropped 4; count of bases not matched to a gene: 6. CDR3 amino acids: CASSSGTGIYNEQFF. In DNA form, the CDR3 reads TGTGCCAGCAGCTCCGGGACAGGTATATACAATGAGCAGTTCTTC.

The chain has TRBV19 and TRBJ2-2, with TRBD2 as a possible D gene (5 bases). Trimming took off 2 bases at V and 6 bases at J, with 13 bases between the two ends. CDR1 is LNHDA, CDR2 SQIVND, per germline (reference sequence). The CDR3 length is 15 residues. The CDR3 coding sequence is TGTGCCAGTAGTATAATATCGGGGTACCCCGGGGAGCTGTTTTTT. It yields the protein CASSIISGYPGELFF.